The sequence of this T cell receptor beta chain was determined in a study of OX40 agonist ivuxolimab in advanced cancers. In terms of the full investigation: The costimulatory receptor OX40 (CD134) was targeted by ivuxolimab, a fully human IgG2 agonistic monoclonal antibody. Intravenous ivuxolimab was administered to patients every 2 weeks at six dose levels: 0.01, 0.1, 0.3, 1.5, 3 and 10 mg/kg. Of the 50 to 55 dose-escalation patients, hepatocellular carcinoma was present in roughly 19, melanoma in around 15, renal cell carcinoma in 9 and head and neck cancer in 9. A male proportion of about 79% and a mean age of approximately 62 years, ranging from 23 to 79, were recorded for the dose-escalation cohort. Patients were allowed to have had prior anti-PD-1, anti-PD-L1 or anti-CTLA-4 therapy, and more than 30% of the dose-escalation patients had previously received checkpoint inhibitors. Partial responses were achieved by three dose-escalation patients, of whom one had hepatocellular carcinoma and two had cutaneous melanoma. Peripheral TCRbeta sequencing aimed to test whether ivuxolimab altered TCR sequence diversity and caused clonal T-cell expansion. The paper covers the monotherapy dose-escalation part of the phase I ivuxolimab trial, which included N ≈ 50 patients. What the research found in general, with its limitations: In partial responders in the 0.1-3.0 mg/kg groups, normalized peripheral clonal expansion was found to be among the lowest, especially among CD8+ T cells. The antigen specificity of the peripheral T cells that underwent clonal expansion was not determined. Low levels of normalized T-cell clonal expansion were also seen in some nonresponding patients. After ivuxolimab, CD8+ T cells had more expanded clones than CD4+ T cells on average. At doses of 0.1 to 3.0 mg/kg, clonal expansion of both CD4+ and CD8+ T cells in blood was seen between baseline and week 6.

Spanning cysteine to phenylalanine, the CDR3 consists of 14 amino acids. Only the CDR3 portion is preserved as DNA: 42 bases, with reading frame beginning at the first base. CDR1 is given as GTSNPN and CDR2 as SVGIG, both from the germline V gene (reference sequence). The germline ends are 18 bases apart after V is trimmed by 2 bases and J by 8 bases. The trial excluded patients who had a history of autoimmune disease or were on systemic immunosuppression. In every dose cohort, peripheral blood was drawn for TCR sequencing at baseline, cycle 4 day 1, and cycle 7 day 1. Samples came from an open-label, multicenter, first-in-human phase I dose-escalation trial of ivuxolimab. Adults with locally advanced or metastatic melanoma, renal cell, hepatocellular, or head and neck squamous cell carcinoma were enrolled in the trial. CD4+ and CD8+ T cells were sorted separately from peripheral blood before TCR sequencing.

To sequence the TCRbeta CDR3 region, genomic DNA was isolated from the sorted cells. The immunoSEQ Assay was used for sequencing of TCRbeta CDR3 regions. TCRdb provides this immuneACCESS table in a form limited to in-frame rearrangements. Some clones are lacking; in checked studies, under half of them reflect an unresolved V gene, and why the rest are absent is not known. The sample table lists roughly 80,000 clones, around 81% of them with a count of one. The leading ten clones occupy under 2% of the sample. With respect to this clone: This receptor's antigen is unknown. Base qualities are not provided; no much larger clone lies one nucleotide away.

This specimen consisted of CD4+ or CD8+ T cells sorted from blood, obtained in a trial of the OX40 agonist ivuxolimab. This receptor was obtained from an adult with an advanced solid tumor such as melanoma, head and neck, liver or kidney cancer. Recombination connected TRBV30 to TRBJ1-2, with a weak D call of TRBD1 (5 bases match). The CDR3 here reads CAWSLTELTSGYTF. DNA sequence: TGTGCCTGGAGTCTGACAGAGCTAACTTCGGGCTACACCTTC.